Reported below is one TCR beta chain. Antigen specificity is unknown. TCR beta CDR3 amplification used multiplex PCR with 32 V and 13 J primers. TCRdb reprocessed the multiplex PCR reads via MiXCR and lists one record per CDR3 protein. The data show tens of thousands of distinct CDR3 sequences, about 30% seen once. The data were taken from a study of immune heterogeneity within non-small cell lung tumors. Whole-study findings and limits: Recurrence of the same dominant CDR3 beta clonotypes was seen across tumor sites within a patient, and site-unique high-frequency clones were present alongside them. Comparison across individual patients showed largely distinct high-frequency T-cell receptor beta clonotypes. Local T-cell clonality tracked local tumor mutational burden, showing a moderate yet significant relationship (R roughly 0.3).

Genomic DNA from bulk tumor acted as the template, and about 600 ng was loaded per sample. From each primary tumor, several far-apart biopsies were obtained during surgery. Patients underwent curative surgery for non-small cell lung cancer (untreated and newly diagnosed). Newly diagnosed non-small cell lung cancer patients undergoing curative-intent surgery served as donors. The sequencing sample was made of lung tumor tissue. This clonotype was sampled from a man aged 35-49 years with non-small cell lung cancer.

The CDR3 DNA follows: TGTGCCAGCAGCAATAGCGGGTGGGGGAACATTCAGTACTTC. This gives the protein CASSNSGWGNIQYF. V and J are TRBV7-2 and TRBJ2-4; 7 positions agree with TRBD2. Germline trimming cut 5 bases from V and 7 bases from J; bases unmatched to any gene: 8. This CDR3 region has 14 residues. CDR1 is SGHTA and CDR2 is FQGNSA in the germline V gene.